The 8 T cell receptor beta chains listed next were all sequenced from one sample in a study of shared clonotypes between healthy human individuals. Cells designated naive CD8 were CD45RO-negative and were positively selected for CCR7, with terminally differentiated effector memory CD45RA+ cells excluded. Some clones are missing from TCRdb's copy, which holds only in-frame ones; the method was immunoSEQ multiplex PCR. The profile covers roughly 2,000,000 clones, with about 94% appearing a single time and roughly 1.7% taken by the ten largest. Sequencing was carried out using naive CD8+ T cells from PBMCs. The receptors were sampled from a young man in good health. Some clones in this sample may be carry-over from other donors' samples.

The gene calls are TRBV5-4 and TRBJ2-7, with 11 bases matching TRBD2. The V gene end was trimmed by 3 bases and the J gene end by 4 bases; junction bases not matched to a gene: 9. CDR1 and CDR2 (germline): SGHNT, YYREEE (reference sequence). The CDR3 extends over 16 amino acids. CDR3 in amino acids: CASSSWTSGPPYEQYF. CDR3 coding DNA: TGTGCCAGCAGCTCTTGGACTAGCGGGCCCCCTTACGAGCAGTACTTC. Variable domain in full (rest from reference TRBV5-4 and TRBJ2-7): ETGVTQSPTHLIKTRGQQVTLRCSSQSGHNTVSWYQQALGQGPQFIFQYYREEENGRGNFPPRFSGLQFPNYSSELNVNALELDDSALYLCASSSWTSGPPYEQYFGPGTRLTVT.

This clone has more than one count but fewer than ten. The rearrangement links TRBV19 to TRBJ2-7, with D unclear. The CDR3 has 13 amino acids. Germline V gene data show CDR1 as LNHDA and CDR2 as SQIVND (reference sequence). Trimming removed 1 base from V and 5 bases from J, with 9 bases in between. CDR3 loop: CASSIVGFNEQYF. The CDR3 DNA reads TGTGCCAGTAGTATAGTAGGGTTCAACGAGCAGTACTTC.

The chain links TRBV28 to TRBJ2-7; D is unclear. This CDR3 has 15 amino acids. Germline lookup yields CDR1 MDHEN and CDR2 SYDVKM. The V gene lost 3 bases and the J gene lost 0 bases, with 12 bases spanning the gap. DNA of the CDR3: TGTGCCAGCAGTTTTACCCCGGAAGACTCCTACGAGCAGTACTTC. Amino acid sequence: CASSFTPEDSYEQYF.

The rearrangement links TRBV4-1 to TRBJ2-7; TRBD2 is a possible D gene (5 bases). Trimming stripped 4 bases from V and 2 bases from J, with 21 bases between. The CDR3 is 17 residues long. CDR1 and CDR2 (germline): MGHRA, YSYEKL. In DNA form, the CDR3 reads TGCGCCAGCAGCCCGGACGAACTCGGACTCCTCGCCTACGAGCAGTACTTC. It specifies CASSPDELGLLAYEQYF.

The chain recombines TRBV29-1 with TRBJ2-5; D is perhaps TRBD2 (5 bases). With the DNA end fitting TRBJ2-7 better, the J assignment may be wrong. Germline V gene lookup returns CDR1 SQVTM and CDR2 ANQGSEA. The CDR3 extends over 12 amino acids. Here the CDR3 reads CSVESGNYEQYF. The CDR3 bases are TGCAGCGTTGAATCGGGGAACTACGAGCAGTACTTC.

CDR3 sequence reads: CASKGSYNEQFF. Written as DNA, the CDR3 is TGTGCCAGCAAGGGGAGTTACAATGAGCAGTTCTTC. The chain combines TRBV27 with TRBJ2-1; either TRBD1 or TRBD2 may fit D (5 bases each). The CDR3 sequence is 12 residues long. With 7 bases removed from V and 4 bases from J, the gap between germline ends came to 8 bases. Germline CDR1 and CDR2: MNHEY and SMNVEV (reference sequence).

The V and J genes are TRBV18 and TRBJ2-5; 13 bases align to TRBD2. V lost 3 bases and J lost 4; bases outside the gene matches: 8. Per germline, CDR1 KGHSH and CDR2 LQKENI. The CDR3 length is 17 residues. The CDR3 DNA follows: TGTGCCAGCTCACCTATAGGACTAGCGGGAGTTGTAGAGACCCAGTACTTC. Protein product: CASSPIGLAGVVETQYF.

V usage is TRBV7-3 and J usage is TRBJ2-3; D unresolved. Trimming shortened V by 2 bases and J by 4 bases, and 7 bases separated the two germline ends. CDR1 is SGHTA and CDR2 is FQGTGA in the germline V gene. CDR3 length equals 13 residues. CDR3 nucleotide sequence: TGTGCCAGCAGCTTAGGGCAGCCAGATACGCAGTATTTT. This translates into CASSLGQPDTQYF.